The clone carrying this T cell receptor beta chain occurred a few times. The CDR3 extends over 15 amino acids. With 3 bases clipped from V and 4 bases from J, the junction kept 11 bases outside the gene matches. Germline CDR1 DFQATT, CDR2 SNEGSKA (reference sequence). The data stem from a study of blood T cells in healthy people across ages. Using a J-beta primer mix together with a sample-barcoded 5' primer, a second PCR was run for roughly 6 to 11 cycles. Through a template-switch adaptor with 12 random nucleotides, each cDNA molecule received a tag. TCRdb re-analysed the 5' RACE reads in MiXCR, keeping a single row per CDR3 protein. The data show about 1.6 million distinct CDR3 sequences, roughly 32% seen once.

The gene calls are TRBV20-1 and TRBJ1-2, with 7 bases identical to TRBD1. The receptor was derived from a woman aged 25 to 39 in good health. Sample: blood. CDR3 protein: CSARHGTARSYGYTF. As DNA, the CDR3 is TGCAGTGCTAGGCATGGGACAGCCAGATCCTATGGCTACACCTTC.